These 23 T cell receptor beta chains came from one sample sequenced in a study of graft-versus-host responses after intestinal transplantation. Generated by immunoSEQ multiplex PCR, the TCRdb table keeps only in-frame clones and is missing some. The sample yields about 100,000 clones, 75% to 95% seen once. This specimen was PBMCs, taken approximately 470 days after intestinal transplant. These receptor sequences come from a human patient who received an intestinal transplant, so some T cells may come from the graft donor.

This chain connects TRBV5-4 to TRBJ2-3, with D perhaps matching TRBD2 (5 bases). The CDR3 loop spans 16 amino acids. V lost 4 bases to trimming and J lost 4 bases, with 19 bases between them. Per germline, CDR1 SGHNT and CDR2 YYREEE (reference sequence). The CDR3 spells CASSPRGGSASDTQYF. In DNA form, the CDR3 reads TGTGCCAGCAGCCCCCGAGGTGGTAGCGCCTCAGATACGCAGTATTTT.

CDR3 DNA sequence: TGTGCCAGTAGTATAAGCAGGACAGGGACTTTAGTCCCCTACAATGAGCAGTTCTTC. This sequence encodes CASSISRTGTLVPYNEQFF. The rearrangement joins TRBV19 to TRBJ2-1, with 8 nucleotides matching TRBD1. CDR3 length: 19 residues. Losses at the gene ends were 2 bases for V and 2 bases for J; bases not matched to a gene: 14. CDR1 is LNHDA and CDR2 is SQIVND in the germline V gene (reference sequence).

On this clone: In the same sample, other DNA sequences code for this CDR3. The J gene is TRBJ1-5, the V gene TRBV7-8, with D possibly TRBD1 on 6 matching bases. CDR1 is SGHVS and CDR2 is FQNEAQ in the germline V gene. There are 15 residues in the CDR3. Deletions cut 1 base from V and 4 bases from J, with 11 bases between. Here the CDR3 DNA reads TGTGCCAGCAGCTTAGAATTGGACAGAAATCAGCCCCAGCATTTT. As protein: CASSLELDRNQPQHF.

There are a few counts of this clone. This CDR3 reads CASTALTWGNQPQHF. The CDR3 DNA reads TGTGCCAGCACCGCCCTTACGTGGGGAAATCAGCCCCAGCATTTT. The V and J genes are TRBV6-6 and TRBJ1-5; D is unclear. V shed 7 bases and J shed 4 bases, with 17 bases lying between them. CDR3 length: 15 amino acids. Germline CDR1 is MNHNY and CDR2 is SVGAGI (reference sequence).

As regards this clone: At one end the junction does not follow the germline gene, possibly because of a read error. V gene TRBV10-3 combines with J gene TRBJ2-1, with 7 positions matching TRBD2. Germline V gene sequence: CDR1 ENHRY, CDR2 SYGVKD. There are 15 residues in the CDR3. Written as DNA, the CDR3 is TGTGCCACCAGTCGTGGAGCGGGGAACTACAATGAGCAGTTCTTC. Its translation: CATSRGAGNYNEQFF.

The chain combines TRBV6-1 with TRBJ2-4; the match to TRBD1 covers 9 bases. Trimming cost V 3 bases and J 0 bases; bases outside gene matches: 3. Per germline, CDR1 MNHNS and CDR2 SASEGT. CDR3 length: 16 amino acids. CDR3 loop: CASSDRDREAKNIQYF. The CDR3 bases are TGTGCCAGCAGTGACCGGGACAGGGAAGCCAAAAACATTCAGTACTTC.

CDR3 residues: CASIRGTSYNEQFF. The CDR3 coding sequence is TGTGCCAGCATCCGGGGGACTTCCTACAATGAGCAGTTCTTC. The rearrangement uses TRBV28 and TRBJ2-1, with a weak D call TRBD2 (6 bases). V was shortened by 7 bases and J by 1 base, with 11 bases between the two germline ends. The CDR3 has 14 amino acids. Germline V gene data show CDR1 as MDHEN and CDR2 as SYDVKM.

This chain links TRBV5-1 with TRBJ1-1; TRBD1 is a possible D gene (5 bases). Trimming pared 2 bases from V and 5 bases from J, leaving 16 bases between. Germline V gene sequence: CDR1 SGHRS, CDR2 YFSETQ. The CDR3 length is 15 residues. CDR3 sequence: CASSFSSGTGTEAFF. Here the CDR3 DNA reads TGCGCCAGCAGCTTTTCCTCCGGGACGGGGACTGAAGCTTTCTTT.

A remark on this clone: The junction departs from germline at one end; a sequencing error may be responsible. This rearrangement joins TRBV7-7 to TRBJ2-2, with D possibly being TRBD1 or TRBD2 (5 bases each). Germline loops: CDR1 SSHAT, CDR2 FNYEAQ (reference sequence). The CDR3 is 16 amino acids. In DNA, the CDR3 is TGTGCTAGCAGCCCTCGACGGGGCTCGAACACCGGGGAGCTGTTTTTT. Encoded protein: CASSPRRGSNTGELFF.

The chain employs TRBV19 and TRBJ1-3, with D perhaps matching TRBD1 (5 bases). The CDR3 totals 15 residues. V was pared by 6 bases and J by 2 bases, with 14 bases between. Germline lookup yields CDR1 LNHDA and CDR2 SQIVND (reference sequence). CDR3 DNA: TGTGCCAGTAGCCCGGGGGGGGTTGCTGGAAACACCATATATTTT. Protein sequence: CASSPGGVAGNTIYF.

The gene calls are TRBV5-6 and TRBJ2-7; a weak D match, TRBD1 (5 bases). Trimming removed 4 bases at V and 6 bases at J, with 11 bases between. Per germline, CDR1 SGHDT and CDR2 YYEEEE. CDR3 length: 12 residues. The CDR3 region is CASSASGPEQYF. CDR3 sequence (DNA): TGTGCCAGCAGCGCCTCAGGGCCCGAGCAGTACTTC.

As to this clone: This sample also contains other DNA sequences that code for the same CDR3. V gene TRBV5-6 combines with J gene TRBJ1-6; no clear D gene. The V gene's germline CDR1 is SGHDT and CDR2 YYEEEE. Between the trimmed V and J ends, which lost 4 bases and 7 bases, there was a span of 12 bases. The CDR3 has 14 residues. In nucleotides, the CDR3 is TGTGCCAGCAGCCCGACCGGCCCCAATTCACCCCTCCACTTT. As protein: CASSPTGPNSPLHF.

The V call is TRBV9, the J call TRBJ1-1, with a tentative D call TRBD1 (5 bases). From germline, CDR1 is SGDLS and CDR2 YYNGEE. The CDR3 covers 12 residues. Trimming pared 3 bases from V and 11 bases from J, leaving 14 bases between. The CDR3 spells CASSALGGAAFF. In nucleotides, the CDR3 is TGTGCCAGCAGCGCCCTGGGAGGGGCTGCTTTCTTT.

The rearrangement uses TRBV7-8 and TRBJ2-5; D gene uncertain. Trimming left V 5 bases short and J 2 bases short, with 9 bases between. Germline V lookup: CDR1 SGHVS, CDR2 FQNEAQ. The CDR3 totals 13 residues. The CDR3 nucleotides are TGTGCCAGCAGCCAAGGTTATCAAGAGACCCAGTACTTC. This translates into CASSQGYQETQYF.

The chain joins TRBV2 to TRBJ1-4, with 7 bases matching TRBD1. CDR1 is SNHLY, CDR2 FYNNEI, per germline. Losses at the gene ends were 6 bases for V and 3 bases for J; bases not matched to a gene: 4. CDR3 length equals 14 residues. The CDR3 here is CASSLQGANEKLFF. The CDR3 nucleotides are TGTGCCAGCAGCCTCCAGGGGGCTAATGAAAAACTGTTTTTT.

The CDR3 here is CASRWTGINEQFF. The CDR3 nucleotides are TGTGCCAGTAGGTGGACAGGGATCAATGAGCAGTTCTTC. The chain is built from TRBV19 and TRBJ2-1; 8 nucleotides align to TRBD1. Germline values: CDR1 LNHDA, CDR2 SQIVND (reference sequence). V lost 6 bases, J lost 6 bases, and 4 bases stayed unmatched. The CDR3 runs to 13 residues.

The chain uses TRBV14 and TRBJ2-3; TRBD2 agrees at 13 bases. This CDR3 has 15 residues. From germline, CDR1 is SGHDN and CDR2 FVKESK. J gave up 10 bases and V 1 base, and 5 bases lay outside the gene matches. The CDR3 nucleotides read TGTGCCAGCAGCCAAGTGGGACTAGCGGGGTTGGCGCAGTATTTT. Translating it yields CASSQVGLAGLAQYF.

The J gene is TRBJ2-7, the V gene TRBV18, with TRBD1 matching 7 bases. The CDR3 runs 15 residues. In germline, CDR1 is KGHSH, CDR2 LQKENI. V shed 6 bases, J shed 6 bases, and the junction held 14 bases outside the gene matches. CDR3 residues: CASSQALGQLAEQYF. The CDR3 DNA reads TGTGCCAGCTCCCAAGCGCTGGGACAGTTGGCCGAGCAGTACTTC.

This clone has only one observation. V is TRBV5-1 and J is TRBJ2-5; the D gene is possibly TRBD1 (5 bases). The V and J ends lost 4 bases and 2 bases respectively, with 15 bases between them. The germline V gene encodes CDR1 SGHRS and CDR2 YFSETQ. This CDR3 region has 15 residues. The DNA of the CDR3 is TGCGCCAGCAGCCCAATAGGGGCCCCACAAGAGACCCAGTACTTC. Translating gives CASSPIGAPQETQYF.

In its sample, this clone was seen many times. V is TRBV27 and J is TRBJ1-6, with a tentative D call TRBD1 (6 bases). Trimming left V 6 bases short and J 0 bases short, with 12 bases between. This CDR3 comprises 16 residues. Germline CDR1 and CDR2: MNHEY and SMNVEV (reference sequence). Written as DNA, the CDR3 is TGTGCCAGCAGCCTAACGACAGGCTCCTATAATTCACCCCTCCACTTT. Its protein product is CASSLTTGSYNSPLHF.

The genes are TRBV4-2 and TRBJ2-7; D is tentatively TRBD1 or TRBD2 (5 bases each). The CDR3 is 13 residues long. CDR1 is LGHNA, CDR2 YNFKEQ, per germline. V shed 8 bases and J shed 0 bases, with 11 bases lying between them. The CDR3 is CASGGPSSYEQYF. DNA for the CDR3: TGTGCCAGCGGGGGTCCAAGCTCCTACGAGCAGTACTTC.

V usage is TRBV7-9 and J usage is TRBJ1-1; 9 bases are a match to TRBD1. This CDR3 is built from 15 residues. Germline assignment: CDR1 SEHNR and CDR2 FQNEAQ (reference sequence). Germline trimming cut 2 bases from V and 6 bases from J; bases unmatched to any gene: 7. The DNA for the CDR3 is TGTGCCAGCAGCTTAACGGGGACAGGGTCTGCTGAAGCTTTCTTT. The encoded protein is CASSLTGTGSAEAFF. Complete variable domain (other parts from reference TRBV7-9 and TRBJ1-1): DTGVSQNPRHKITKRGQNVTFRCDPISEHNRLYWYRQTLGQGPEFLTYFQNEAQLEKSRLLSDRFSAERPKGSFSTLEIQRTEQGDSAMYLCASSLTGTGSAEAFFGQGTRLTVV.

V usage is TRBV9 and J usage is TRBJ2-2; 12 bases are shared with TRBD2. The CDR3 totals 15 residues. J was trimmed by 7 bases and V by 7 bases; bases with no gene match: 8. From germline, CDR1 is SGDLS and CDR2 YYNGEE. The CDR3 DNA reads as TGTGCCAGCGCTCTAGCGGGGGGGAATGTCGGGGAGCTGTTTTTT. Translating gives CASALAGGNVGELFF.